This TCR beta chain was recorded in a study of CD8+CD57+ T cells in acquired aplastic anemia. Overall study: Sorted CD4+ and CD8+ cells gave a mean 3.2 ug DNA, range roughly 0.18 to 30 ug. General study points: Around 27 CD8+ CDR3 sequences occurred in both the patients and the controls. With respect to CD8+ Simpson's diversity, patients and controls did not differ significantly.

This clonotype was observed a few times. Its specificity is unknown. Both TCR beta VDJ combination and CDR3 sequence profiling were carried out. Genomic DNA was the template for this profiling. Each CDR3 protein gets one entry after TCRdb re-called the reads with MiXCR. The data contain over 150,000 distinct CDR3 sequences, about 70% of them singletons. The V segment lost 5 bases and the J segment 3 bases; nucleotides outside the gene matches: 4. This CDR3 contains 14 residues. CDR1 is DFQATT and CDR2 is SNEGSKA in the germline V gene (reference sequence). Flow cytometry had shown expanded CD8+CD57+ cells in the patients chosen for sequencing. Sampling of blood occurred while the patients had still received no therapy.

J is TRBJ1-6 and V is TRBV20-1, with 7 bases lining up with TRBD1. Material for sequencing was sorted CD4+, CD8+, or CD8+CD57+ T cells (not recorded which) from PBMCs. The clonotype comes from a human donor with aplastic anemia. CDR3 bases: TGCAGTGCTTGGGACAGACTCTATAATTCACCCCTCCACTTT. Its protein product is CSAWDRLYNSPLHF.